Each of the 8 T cell receptor beta chains below was sequenced from the same sample in a study of blood T cell repertoires in COVID-19. Here immunoSEQ multiplex PCR was the method, and the copy in TCRdb shows in-frame clones only, minus some. The repertoire has roughly 200,000 clones, around four fifths of them found once; the top ten carry 15% to 20%. Sequenced input: peripheral blood. The receptor set was obtained from a human donor in a cohort sampled during active COVID-19.

The chain links TRBV6-5 to TRBJ1-1; weak D call: TRBD1 (6 bases). This CDR3 has 15 amino acids. The germline CDR1 and CDR2 sequences are MNHEY and SVGAGI. V shed 6 bases and J shed 4 bases, with 18 bases lying between them. The CDR3 reads CASSPGTLGTTEAFF. DNA for the CDR3: TGTGCCAGCAGCCCAGGGACACTAGGGACCACTGAAGCTTTCTTT.

V usage is TRBV5-1 and J usage is TRBJ2-1, with TRBD1 matching 7 bases. The V segment lost 1 base and the J segment 3 bases; nucleotides outside the gene matches: 7. CDR3 length: 16 residues. Germline values: CDR1 SGHRS, CDR2 YFSETQ. The CDR3 sequence: CASSLTGTADYNEQFF. CDR3 bases: TGCGCCAGCAGCTTGACCGGGACAGCCGACTACAATGAGCAGTTCTTC.

The count of this clone is one. The chain joins TRBV13 to TRBJ1-6, with 7 bases matching TRBD1. The V gene's germline CDR1 is PRHDT and CDR2 FYEKMQ (reference sequence). The trim removed 3 bases at V and 9 bases at J, leaving 8 bases unmatched. The CDR3 loop spans 15 amino acids. The CDR3 sequence: CASSFRVAGGSPLHF. Written as DNA, the CDR3 is TGTGCCAGCAGCTTCCGTGTGGCAGGGGGTTCACCCCTCCACTTT.

The rearrangement uses TRBV6-1 and TRBJ2-7; a weak D match, TRBD1 (5 bases). The V gene's germline CDR1 is MNHNS and CDR2 SASEGT. The CDR3 length is 16 residues. V lost 0 bases and J lost 2, with 14 bases in between. The CDR3 DNA reads as TGTGCCAGCAGTGAAGCTAGGACATTGTCCCCCTACGAGCAGTACTTC. It is translated as CASSEARTLSPYEQYF.

The chain links TRBV6-6 to TRBJ1-3; D call uncertain. The CDR3 runs to 11 residues. Deletions cut 7 bases from V and 8 bases from J, with 9 bases between. CDR1 and CDR2 (germline): MNHNY, SVGAGI (reference sequence). CDR3: CASTFGHTIYF. DNA of the CDR3: TGTGCCAGCACATTCGGTCACACCATATATTTT.

This rearrangement joins TRBV10-3 to TRBJ1-5; D gene ambiguous. V was shortened by 2 bases and J by 2 bases, with 7 bases between the two germline ends. Germline V gene data show CDR1 as ENHRY and CDR2 as SYGVKD. This CDR3 region has 14 residues. The CDR3 coding sequence is TGTGCCATCAGTGAGGGGAGGGGCAATCAGCCCCAGCATTTT. Its protein product is CAISEGRGNQPQHF.

This chain uses TRBV28 with TRBJ2-7, with D maybe TRBD1 (6 bases). Trimming removed 6 bases from V and 8 bases from J, with 11 bases in between. This CDR3 contains 11 residues. Germline V gene sequence: CDR1 MDHEN, CDR2 SYDVKM. CDR3 bases: TGTGCCAGCAGACAACAGGGCCAGCAGTACTTC. Translation: CASRQQGQQYF.

The chain employs TRBV29-1 and TRBJ1-1, with TRBD1 matching over 7 bases. The CDR3 is made up of 11 amino acids. From germline, CDR1 is SQVTM and CDR2 ANQGSEA. Germline trimming cut 7 bases from V and 7 bases from J; bases unmatched to any gene: 6. CDR3 loop: CSGQGLGEAFF. The CDR3 region has the DNA TGCAGCGGACAGGGTCTCGGTGAAGCTTTCTTT.